This is a list of T cell receptor beta chains from one sample in a study of blood T cell repertoires in COVID-19. Sequencing used immunoSEQ multiplex PCR; TCRdb keeps in-frame clones, though not all of them. Seen here are fewer than 110,000 clones, more than 85% observed once, and the top ten hold around 6.2%. Sequences were obtained from peripheral blood. The receptor source for this set is a human donor in a cohort sampled during active COVID-19. The CDR3 runs from the conserved cysteine through the conserved F or W. A D gene is named only where the DNA matches it firmly. Part of the rows lack a size; the others show once, few, many or a class for expanded clones.

TRBV29-1	-	TRBJ1-1	-	CSGHRVPTTNTEAFF	TGCAGCGGACACAGGGTCCCCACTACGAACACTGAAGCTTTCTTT
TRBV7-2	-	TRBJ1-2	TRBD1	CASSLRTGQGAFGYTF	TGTGCCAGCAGCCTCCGAACGGGACAGGGGGCCTTTGGCTACACCTTC
TRBV11-2	-	TRBJ2-7	TRBD1	CASSTGTGGWEQYF	TGTGCCAGCAGCACGGGGACAGGGGGGTGGGAGCAGTACTTC
TRBV27	once	TRBJ1-2	-	CASSGDNYGYTF	TGTGCCAGCAGTGGAGATAACTATGGCTACACCTTC
TRBV5-6	-	TRBJ1-2	-	CASSSGTTNYGYTF	TGTGCCAGCAGCTCAGGGACAACTAACTATGGCTACACCTTC
TRBV9	few	TRBJ2-2	TRBD2	CASGISRTSGANTGELFF	TGTGCCAGCGGCATCTCTCGGACTAGCGGAGCGAACACCGGGGAGCTGTTTTTT
TRBV30	-	TRBJ1-1	TRBD1	CAWRIGGPIRQTEAFF	TGTGCCTGGAGAATAGGGGGCCCAATCCGGCAAACTGAAGCTTTCTTT
TRBV19	-	TRBJ1-2	TRBD1	CASSNKQGVYNYGYTF	TGTGCCAGTAGTAATAAACAGGGGGTTTATAACTATGGCTACACCTTC
TRBV27	-	TRBJ2-1	-	CASSLSQGTNEQFF	TGTGCCAGCAGTTTATCCCAGGGTACCAATGAGCAGTTCTTC
TRBV19	-	TRBJ1-2	-	CASSAQGNYGYTF	TGTGCCAGTAGTGCGCAGGGGAACTATGGCTACACCTTC
TRBV13	-	TRBJ2-2	TRBD1	CASSYRQGANTGELFF	TGTGCCAGCAGCTACCGACAGGGGGCGAACACCGGGGAGCTGTTTTTT
TRBV3-1/TRBV3-2	-	TRBJ1-5	TRBD1	CASSQDRGAYQPQHF	TGTGCCAGCAGCCAGGACAGGGGAGCATATCAGCCCCAGCATTTT
TRBV7-9	-	TRBJ2-5	-	CASSLIREETQYF	TGTGCCAGCAGCTTAATCAGGGAAGAGACCCAGTACTTC
TRBV2	-	TRBJ2-3	-	CASGALTPDTQYF	TGTGCCAGCGGAGCCTTGACCCCAGATACGCAGTATTTT